This T cell receptor beta chain emerged from a study of identical twins (dated by TCRdb to the mid-2010s). In the study overall: The study deep-sequenced TCR alpha and beta repertoires from monozygotic twins, unrelated adults of various ages and cord blood to test whether fetal clonotypes persist. To rule out contamination, the twin experiments were replicated at different times with different library preparation protocols.

From its cysteine to its phenylalanine, the CDR3 spans 16 amino acids. Only the CDR3 region is kept as DNA, spanning 48 bases read in frame from base 1. Per the germline V gene, KGHSH is the CDR1 and LQKENI is the CDR2. V sheds 2 bases and J sheds 2 bases, leaving 10 bases between their ends. Every donor was a healthy Caucasian. The twin cohort comprised three pairs of female monozygotic twins, all aged about 18 to 30 years. Positive isolation kits from Invitrogen were used to isolate CD4+ and CD8+ T cell populations. The paper as a whole reports these results and caveats: Excess twin sharing in beta out-of-frame sequences was weaker because fewer shared sequences lowered the signal-to-noise ratio. Because the same donors could not be followed over many years, conclusions were based on cross-sectional statistical analysis. Abundant cord blood beta clonotypes carried fewer insertions; young adult naive repertoires showed a weaker similar trend, while memory repertoires showed none. In monozygotic twins, out-of-frame TCR alpha sharing was systematically underestimated by recombination models, although the models agreed with sharing between unrelated individuals. Compared with coincidental sharing between unrelated individuals, an excess of low generation-probability sequences was observed among out-of-frame TCR alpha sequences shared between twins. Zero-insertion analyses could be partly confounded by invariant T cells such as MAIT and iNKT, although diverse VJ usage argued against such confounding for most clonotypes.

In its sample, this clonotype was seen a few times. No antigen is known for it. No per-base quality is available; no much larger clone lies one base away. Library creation used 5' RACE. Sequenced using an Illumina HiSeq 2000. A universal primer binding site was added through template switching, and the final cDNA carried a unique molecular identifier so that TCR cDNA molecules could be counted accurately. First-strand cDNA for TCR alpha and beta chains was synthesized from specific primers in the conserved constant-segment region. To control for contamination, each cDNA library was double barcoded with a SMART-Mk sample barcode plus Illumina barcodes. TruSeq adapter sequences along with Illumina sample barcodes were introduced in two successive PCR steps. The TCR alpha and beta cDNA libraries were sequenced on the Illumina HiSeq platform using custom primers. Concerning the study's data processing: MiGEC was used to process raw reads and extract unique molecular identifiers, and MiXCR was used to find CDR3 positions. Recombination models were inferred per individual with the repgenHMM and IGoR tools using an EM algorithm. Shared clonotypes were analyzed with the tcR package in R, and sharing was normalized by the product of cloneset sizes. To study raw recombination without the effects of thymic and clonal selection, out-of-frame nonproductive sequences were analyzed. The public reads were reanalyzed by TCRdb: fastp trimming at Q25, MiXCR alignment, in-frame beta chains only. Each CDR3 protein appears once, grouped with its most common genes and DNA. V and J calls and clone size were set by TCRdb, not the authors. In all, the sample holds more than 400,000 distinct CDR3 sequences, and roughly 15% of those were seen once. The ten most abundant clones make up 0.44% of the sample.

The same specimen was also included in a second study, on yellow fever vaccine responses in identical twins. As the second publication notes: The T cell response to vaccination in identical twins was reported by the authors to appear partly convergent and partly personalized. Focusing on identical twins, the study followed the T cell clones that responded to the vaccine, and did so with precision.

The sample comprised CD4+ T cells sorted from blood. This sequence originates from a woman in her late teens or twenties in good health. This chain is built from TRBV18 and TRBJ2-6; the D gene is unclear. The bases read TGTGCCAGCTCACCAGGCCGGTCCCCTGGGGCCAACGTCCTGACTTTC. This translates into CASSPGRSPGANVLTF.